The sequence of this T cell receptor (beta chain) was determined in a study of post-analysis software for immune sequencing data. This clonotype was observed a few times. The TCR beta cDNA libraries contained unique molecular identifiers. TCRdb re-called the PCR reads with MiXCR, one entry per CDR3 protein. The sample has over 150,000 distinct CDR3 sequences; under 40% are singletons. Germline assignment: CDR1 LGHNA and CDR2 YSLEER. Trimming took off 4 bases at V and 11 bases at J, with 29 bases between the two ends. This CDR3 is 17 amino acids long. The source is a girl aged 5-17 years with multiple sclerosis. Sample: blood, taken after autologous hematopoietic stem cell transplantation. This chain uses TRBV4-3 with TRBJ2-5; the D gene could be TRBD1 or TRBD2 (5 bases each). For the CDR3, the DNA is TGCGCCAGCAGCCCCGACCGAGGGGATAGGGCGTCCAATGAGCAGTACTTC. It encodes CASSPDRGDRASNEQYF.